A single T cell receptor (beta chain) is shown here with its context. This sample is part of a study of blood T cell repertoires in COVID-19. Looking at the study overall: Both acute and convalescent COVID-19 samples were obtained from the United States, Italy and Spain. T cells, B-cell-depleted T cells, or PBMCs provided the cDNA or gDNA that served as material.

Authors' methods: Amplification of reference gene primers was used by the study to estimate nucleated cell counts. Clones were sequenced by immunoSEQ multiplex PCR, and TCRdb holds only the in-frame ones, with some missing. V and J calls and clone size are given by that table; D and trimming were obtained from the DNA. This table has 80,000 to 95,000 clones, 80% to 90% appearing once. Germline V gives CDR1 ENHRY, CDR2 SYGVKD. CDR3 length equals 16 residues. Losses at the gene ends were 10 bases for V and 7 bases for J; bases not matched to a gene: 16. The sequenced sample was peripheral blood. The chain employs TRBV10-3 and TRBJ1-4; TRBD1 matches at 9 bases. The TCR sequence derives from a human donor in a cohort sampled during active COVID-19. The CDR3 spells CATPSRDRDVGEKLFF. The CDR3 DNA reads TGTGCCACCCCGTCCCGGGACAGGGATGTGGGTGAAAAACTGTTTTTT.